This T cell receptor beta chain was identified during a study of blood T cell repertoires in COVID-19. Across the study: Donors in the United States, Italy and Spain gave samples during acute or convalescent COVID-19.

The germline CDR1 and CDR2 sequences are SGDLS and YYNGEE. With V trimmed by 0 bases and J by 4 bases, 2 bases remained unmatched. The CDR3 has 15 residues. Original processing methods: Reference gene primers were amplified, and this amplification served to estimate nucleated cell counts. This table comes from immunoSEQ multiplex PCR, and its TCRdb copy is limited to in-frame clones, with some not included. That table gives V, J and clone size, and the DNA gave D and trimming. This sample has 300,000 to 400,000 clones, with 86% found just once. Recruits, aged 18 to 89 years, lived in around 24 US areas. Categorization into cohorts depended on clinical history that participants reported.

The rearrangement joins TRBV9 to TRBJ2-3; the match to TRBD2 covers 10 bases. Sample: PBMCs or T cells enriched from blood (not recorded which). The sequence was collected from a woman aged 40 to 50 with acute COVID-19. The CDR3 here is CASSVELAGSDTQYF. CDR3 DNA: TGTGCCAGCAGCGTAGAACTAGCGGGATCAGATACGCAGTATTTT.